The text below deals with one TCR beta chain. Its target is not known. Library construction for TCR beta used iRepertoire HTBI primers and Arm-PCR of CDR3 regions. Per the original methods: Spanning all samples, the identified segments comprised around 64 TRBV and fewer than 15 TRBJ. TCRdb independently ran MiXCR on the multiplex PCR reads; one entry per CDR3 protein. These V and J calls derive from TCRdb rather than the authors' analysis. The data show 400,000 or so distinct CDR3 sequences, about a fifth seen once. Time point described: persistent/refractory GD, antithyroid drugs over 5 years with positive TRAb. Extracted RNA from PBMCs served as the source of the TCR library. Patients came from an endocrinology department in Xi'an, China. Germline V gene lookup returns CDR1 SEHNR and CDR2 FQNEAQ (reference sequence). The CDR3 length is 14 residues. The germline V and J ends were trimmed by 5 bases and 0 bases, with 7 bases remaining between them.

This sample was included in a study of regulatory T cells in long-lasting Graves disease. Across the study: Patients met the persistent Graves' disease definition after over 5 years of antithyroid drugs with positive TSH receptor antibodies. Study-level findings and limits: Persistent disease preferred TRBV28, TRBJ1-2 and TRBJ2-5.

The source material was peripheral blood mononuclear cells (PBMCs), sampled when the disease was refractory, from a patient treated with antithyroid drugs. This clonotype originated in a female donor with Graves disease. This rearrangement joins TRBV7-9 to TRBJ1-4; D not resolved. In DNA form, the CDR3 reads TGTGCCAGCAGCATACGCACAACTAATGAAAAACTGTTTTTT. It specifies CASSIRTTNEKLFF.